This T cell receptor (beta chain) was retrieved from a study of cytotoxic CD8 clonotypes in ibrutinib-treated CLL. Germline CDR1 is SGHAT and CDR2 is FQNNGV. V dropped 4 bases and J dropped 1 base, with 5 bases sitting between them. The CDR3 has 12 amino acids. The table came from immunoSEQ multiplex PCR; TCRdb's copy has only in-frame clones and leaves some out. The top ten clones hold around 6% of a sample with 270,000 or so clones, more than 70% of them seen once. With regard to this clone: The target antigen is unknown. The same CDR3 is also encoded by other DNA sequences in this sample.

Whole-study results and caveats: Among the clonotypes, public ones were uncommon and contracted or held stable on treatment. There were differences in sampling times between sustained-remission and progressing patients. Before falling back toward baseline at progression, clonality had risen at the time of ibrutinib response.

The chain has TRBV11-2 and TRBJ2-7; the D is unclear. The sample here was PBMCs, taken at disease progression, from a patient treated with ibrutinib. The TCR sequence derives from a human donor with chronic lymphocytic leukemia. CDR3 sequence reads: CASSSGSYEQYF. CDR3 coding DNA: TGTGCCAGCAGCTCCGGATCCTACGAGCAGTACTTC.